These 23 T cell receptor beta chains were sequenced from one sample in a study of blood T cell repertoires in COVID-19. Data came from immunoSEQ multiplex PCR; TCRdb stores just in-frame clones and leaves some out. The sample records roughly 220,000 clones, approximately 80% being singletons. Sequenced input: peripheral blood. These receptors all come from a woman aged 55-70 years who had recovered from COVID-19.

J is TRBJ2-3 and V is TRBV5-1; 13 positions match TRBD2. The CDR3 spans 16 residues. CDR1 is SGHRS and CDR2 is YFSETQ in the germline V gene. With V trimmed by 4 bases and J by 2 bases, 4 bases remained unmatched. CDR3 coding DNA: TGCGCCAGCAGCCCAGGACTAGCGGGGGTCACAGATACGCAGTATTTT. It codes for CASSPGLAGVTDTQYF. Based on the CDR3 plus reference TRBV5-1 and TRBJ2-3, the full variable domain is KAGVTQTPRYLIKTRGQQVTLSCSPISGHRSVSWYQQTPGQGLQFLFEYFSETQRNKGNFPGRFSGRQFSNSRSEMNVSTLELGDSALYLCASSPGLAGVTDTQYFGPGTRLTVL.

The V call is TRBV7-9, the J call TRBJ2-5, with D unresolved. Trimming removed 5 bases at V and 3 bases at J, with 7 bases between. Germline CDR1 and CDR2: SEHNR and FQNEAQ (reference sequence). The CDR3 totals 12 residues. The CDR3 spells CASSPYKETQYF. The DNA for the CDR3 is TGTGCCAGCAGCCCCTATAAAGAGACCCAGTACTTC.

This clone was detected only a few times. The J gene is TRBJ2-5, the V gene TRBV5-8; D perhaps matches TRBD2 (5 bases). The germline gives CDR1 SGHTS, CDR2 YDEGEE. This CDR3 comprises 15 residues. The V and J ends lost 4 bases and 1 base respectively, with 14 bases between them. The CDR3 here is CASSPFGGGQETQYF. The CDR3 DNA is TGTGCCAGCAGCCCCTTCGGTGGAGGCCAAGAGACCCAGTACTTC.

The J gene is TRBJ1-6, the V gene TRBV9; no clear D. V was pared by 4 bases and J by 8 bases, with 13 bases between. CDR3 length: 14 amino acids. Germline CDR1 SGDLS, CDR2 YYNGEE. In DNA form, the CDR3 reads TGTGCCAGCAGCCCCCAGGAGGGATATTCACCCCTCCACTTT. It yields the protein CASSPQEGYSPLHF.

J is TRBJ2-6 and V is TRBV10-3, with D possibly TRBD2 on 6 matching bases. CDR3 length: 17 residues. Trimming took off 2 bases at V and 1 base at J, with 12 bases between the two ends. CDR1 and CDR2 from the germline V gene are ENHRY and SYGVKD. CDR3 sequence: CAISEPTAGSGANVLTF. The CDR3 DNA sequence: TGTGCCATCAGTGAGCCCACGGCGGGGTCTGGGGCCAACGTCCTGACTTTC.

This chain links TRBV2 with TRBJ2-3; D perhaps matches TRBD2 (6 bases). The CDR3 covers 13 residues. The V gene's germline CDR1 is SNHLY and CDR2 FYNNEI. The germline V and J ends were trimmed by 6 bases and 14 bases, with 21 bases remaining between them. The CDR3 coding sequence is TGTGCCAGCAGGCTAGGGACTCCTATTACGAGGTATTTT. Its protein is CASRLGTPITRYF.

The rearrangement links TRBV6-2 or TRBV6-3 to TRBJ1-5; D is uncertain. The V end was cut by 0 bases, the J end by 2 bases, with 17 bases between. The CDR3 length is 18 residues. Per germline, CDR1 MNHEY and CDR2 SVGEGT. The CDR3 nucleotides read TGTGCCAGCAGTTACTCCCCCCCGGGGTATGGAGGCAATCAGCCCCAGCATTTT. It codes for CASSYSPPGYGGNQPQHF.

The chain joins TRBV6-2 or TRBV6-3 to TRBJ2-7, with 9 nucleotides matching TRBD2. V shed 2 bases, J shed 2 bases, and the junction held 1 base outside the gene matches. Germline CDR1 MNHEY, CDR2 SVGEGT. CDR3 length: 14 residues. The CDR3 protein is CASSYVAGAYEQYF. The CDR3 DNA reads as TGTGCCAGCAGTTACGTAGCGGGGGCCTACGAGCAGTACTTC.

The chain employs TRBV5-5 and TRBJ1-1; no clear D. The CDR3 extends over 14 amino acids. CDR1 and CDR2 (germline): SGHKS, YYEKEE (reference sequence). Deletions cut 2 bases from V and 1 base from J, with 9 bases between. DNA of the CDR3: TGTGCCAGCAGCTTTTTCGACTGGAACACTGAAGCTTTCTTT. Its protein is CASSFFDWNTEAFF.

The chain is built from TRBV7-8 and TRBJ2-7, with 13 bases aligning to TRBD2. V lost 2 bases to trimming and J lost 7 bases; unmatched junction nucleotides: 14. The CDR3 has 18 amino acids. The V gene's germline CDR1 is SGHVS and CDR2 FQNEAQ. The CDR3 spells CASSLPLRLAGGRMEQYF. The CDR3 nucleotides read TGTGCCAGCAGCTTACCCCTTCGACTAGCGGGGGGCCGCATGGAGCAGTACTTC.

The V and J genes are TRBV27 and TRBJ2-2, with D possibly being TRBD2 (7 bases). Germline V gene lookup returns CDR1 MNHEY and CDR2 SMNVEV (reference sequence). V was clipped by 2 bases and J by 7 bases, with 14 bases between them. This CDR3 has 15 amino acids. CDR3 DNA sequence: TGTGCCAGCAGTTTAAGGTGGGGGGGCGGCGGGGAGCTGTTTTTT. This gives the protein CASSLRWGGGGELFF.

The chain combines TRBV19 with TRBJ1-2; 8 positions match TRBD1. The junction had 28 bases not matched to a gene; V was cut back by 9 bases and J by 7 bases. The CDR3 loop spans 19 amino acids. The germline V gene encodes CDR1 LNHDA and CDR2 SQIVND (reference sequence). CDR3 region: CASAPHREDRGDGWRGYTF. The DNA for the CDR3 is TGTGCCAGCGCCCCCCATCGGGAAGACAGGGGAGATGGGTGGCGTGGCTACACCTTC.

This sequence joins TRBV6-5 and TRBJ1-3; unclear D gene. The CDR3 covers 14 residues. The V gene lost 8 bases and the J gene lost 1 base, with 12 bases spanning the gap. Germline V gene sequence: CDR1 MNHEY, CDR2 SVGAGI. The CDR3 here is CASQPGTSGNTIYF. The CDR3 coding sequence is TGTGCCAGCCAACCGGGAACATCTGGAAACACCATATATTTT.

The chain combines TRBV4-1 with TRBJ2-3, with a possible D match to TRBD2 (6 bases). V gave up 1 base and J gave up 7 bases, with 18 bases separating them. CDR1 MGHRA and CDR2 YSYEKL come from the germline V gene. This CDR3 contains 16 residues. CDR3 in amino acids: CASSQVPLLARHTQYF. The DNA for the CDR3 is TGCGCCAGCAGCCAAGTGCCCTTGCTAGCGAGGCATACGCAGTATTTT.

This chain links TRBV7-3 with TRBJ1-1; 7 nucleotides match TRBD1. This CDR3 comprises 13 residues. Germline V gives CDR1 SGHTA, CDR2 FQGTGA. The V and J ends lost 0 bases and 8 bases, in that order; junction bases with no gene match: 3. The CDR3 sequence: CASSLTRDSEAFF. In nucleotides, the CDR3 is TGTGCCAGCAGCTTAACTAGGGACAGCGAAGCTTTCTTT.

The chain links TRBV7-6 to TRBJ2-1; D possibly corresponds to TRBD2 (6 bases). Trimming stripped 0 bases from V and 1 base from J, with 13 bases between. The CDR3 is made up of 17 amino acids. Germline-derived CDR1 and CDR2 are SGHVS and FNYEAQ. CDR3 residues: CASSLATGDFSYNEQFF. For the CDR3, the DNA is TGTGCCAGCAGCTTAGCTACGGGGGATTTTTCCTACAATGAGCAGTTCTTC.

V and J are TRBV21-1 and TRBJ1-1; TRBD1, the table's D call, lacks a check against the DNA. TRBV21-1 is an annotated pseudogene. This CDR3 comprises 14 residues. The DNA for the CDR3 is TGTGCCAGCATCATCAGGCCCTTGAACACTGAAGCTTTCTTT. The encoded protein is CASIIRPLNTEAFF.

CDR3 region: CASSPGQASWGYTF. CDR3 nucleotides: TGTGCCAGTAGTCCCGGACAGGCGTCATGGGGCTACACCTTC. This chain joins TRBV19 and TRBJ1-2; 7 bases align to TRBD1. Germline lookup yields CDR1 LNHDA and CDR2 SQIVND (reference sequence). The CDR3 spans 14 residues. V shed 5 bases and J 8 bases; nucleotides not matched to a gene: 11. Filled out from reference TRBV19 and TRBJ1-2, the complete variable domain reads DGGITQSPKYLFRKEGQNVTLSCEQNLNHDAMYWYRQDPGQGLRLIYYSQIVNDFQKGDIAEGYSVSREKKESFPLTVTSAQKNPTAFYLCASSPGQASWGYTFGSGTRLTVV.

The CDR3 spells CASSQDDSTEAFF. CDR3 DNA sequence: TGCGCCAGCAGCCAAGATGACAGCACTGAAGCTTTCTTT. The rearrangement uses TRBV4-3 and TRBJ1-1; D is perhaps TRBD1 (5 bases). Germline assignment: CDR1 LGHNA and CDR2 YSLEER. Trimming cost V 0 bases and J 4 bases, with 6 bases left between them. The CDR3 runs 13 residues.

This chain joins TRBV7-2 and TRBJ2-5, with a possible D match to TRBD2 (7 bases). Per the germline V gene, CDR1 is SGHTA and CDR2 is FQGNSA. The CDR3 is 15 residues long. Trimming cost V 5 bases and J 1 base, with 14 bases left between them. The CDR3 DNA sequence: TGTGCCAGCAGCCTGTCGCGGGGGCTCCAAGAGACCCAGTACTTC. Its translation is CASSLSRGLQETQYF.

The V gene is TRBV11-1, the J gene TRBJ2-7; a weak D match, TRBD2 (5 bases). V was shortened by 1 base and J by 0 bases, with 7 bases between the two germline ends. The CDR3 runs to 14 residues. Germline loops: CDR1 SGHAT, CDR2 FQDESV (reference sequence). CDR3 bases: TGTGCCAGCAGCTTAGTCGGGAACTCCTACGAGCAGTACTTC. Encoded protein: CASSLVGNSYEQYF.

The chain carries TRBV27 and TRBJ2-1, with 11 bases lining up with TRBD2. The J segment lost 15 bases and the V segment lost 3 bases, leaving 10 bases of the junction unmatched. CDR1 MNHEY and CDR2 SMNVEV come from the germline V gene (reference sequence). The CDR3 sequence is 14 residues long. The CDR3 DNA sequence: TGTGCCAGCAGTTTCGAGGCTAGCGGGGGGCCCTGGTTCTTC. Protein: CASSFEASGGPWFF.

CDR3: CASGGGGGDTQYF. The CDR3 DNA is TGTGCCAGCGGCGGGGGGGGTGGCGATACGCAGTATTTT. The V gene is TRBV6-5, the J gene TRBJ2-3; 9 positions agree with TRBD2. CDR1 is MNHEY, CDR2 SVGAGI, per germline. The V segment lost 8 bases and the J segment 6 bases; nucleotides outside the gene matches: 6. The CDR3 has 13 residues.